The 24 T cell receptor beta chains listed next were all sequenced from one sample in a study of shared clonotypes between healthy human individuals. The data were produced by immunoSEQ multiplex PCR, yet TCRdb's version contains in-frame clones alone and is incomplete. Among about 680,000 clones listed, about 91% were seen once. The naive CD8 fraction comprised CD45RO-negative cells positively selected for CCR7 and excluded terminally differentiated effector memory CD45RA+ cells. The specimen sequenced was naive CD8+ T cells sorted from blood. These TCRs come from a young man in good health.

The CDR3, as DNA: TGCAGCGTCAACCCCTCTAGCGGGCAGAGCACAGATACGCAGTATTTT. Translation: CSVNPSSGQSTDTQYF. V is TRBV29-1 and J is TRBJ2-3, with 8 positions matching TRBD2. V lost 6 bases and J lost 0; bases outside the gene matches: 11. The CDR3 spans 16 residues. Per germline, CDR1 SQVTM and CDR2 ANQGSEA.

The DNA of the CDR3 is TGTGCCACCCCTGATCGGGGAAGTCGTTCAGATACGCAGTATTTT. Amino acid sequence: CATPDRGSRSDTQYF. The chain uses TRBV2 and TRBJ2-3, with D tentatively TRBD2 (5 bases). Looked up from germline, CDR1 is SNHLY and CDR2 is FYNNEI. The CDR3 is made up of 15 amino acids. Trimming stripped 10 bases from V and 4 bases from J, with 21 bases between.

The CDR3 sequence: CASSLAGQGFRELFF. The DNA of the CDR3 is TGTGCCAGCAGCTTAGCTGGACAGGGGTTTAGGGAGCTGTTTTTT. The rearrangement links TRBV7-8 to TRBJ2-2; 9 bases match TRBD1. This CDR3 has 15 residues. The germline gives CDR1 SGHVS, CDR2 FQNEAQ. With 0 bases clipped from V and 9 bases from J, the junction kept 5 bases outside the gene matches. The full variable domain, completed using reference TRBV7-8 and TRBJ2-2, is GAGVSQSPRYKVAKRGQDVALRCDPISGHVSLFWYQQALGQGPEFLTYFQNEAQLDKSGLPSDRFFAERPEGSVSTLKIQRTQQEDSAVYLCASSLAGQGFRELFFGEGSRLTVL.

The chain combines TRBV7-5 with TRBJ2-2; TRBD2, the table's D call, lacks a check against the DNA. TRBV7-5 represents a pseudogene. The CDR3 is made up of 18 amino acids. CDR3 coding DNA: TGTGTCACCCAGGCCGGACTAGCGGAACCCGCGAACACCGGGGAGCTGTTTTTT. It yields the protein CVTQAGLAEPANTGELFF.

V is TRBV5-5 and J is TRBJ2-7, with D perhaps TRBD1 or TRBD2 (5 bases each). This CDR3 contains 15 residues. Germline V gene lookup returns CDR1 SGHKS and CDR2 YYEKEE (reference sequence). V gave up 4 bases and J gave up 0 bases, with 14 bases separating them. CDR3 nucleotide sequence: TGTGCCAGCAGCCATACCGGGACGGGCTCCTACGAGCAGTACTTC. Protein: CASSHTGTGSYEQYF.

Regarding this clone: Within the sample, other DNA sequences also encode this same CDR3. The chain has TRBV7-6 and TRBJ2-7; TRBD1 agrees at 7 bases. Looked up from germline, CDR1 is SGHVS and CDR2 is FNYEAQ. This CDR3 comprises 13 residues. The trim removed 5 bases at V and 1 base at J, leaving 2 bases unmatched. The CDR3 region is CASSRDSSYEQYF. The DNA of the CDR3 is TGTGCCAGCAGCCGGGACAGTTCCTACGAGCAGTACTTC.

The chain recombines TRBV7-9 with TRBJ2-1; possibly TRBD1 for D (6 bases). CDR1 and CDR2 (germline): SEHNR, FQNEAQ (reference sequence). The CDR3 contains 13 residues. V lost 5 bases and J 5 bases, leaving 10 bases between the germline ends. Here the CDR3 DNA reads TGTGCCAGCAGCATTGGACAGCACAATGAGCAGTTCTTC. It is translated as CASSIGQHNEQFF.

CDR3 nucleotides: TGTGCCAGCAGCTTAGCTGGCGAGCAGTACTTC. This gives the protein CASSLAGEQYF. The gene calls are TRBV7-9 and TRBJ2-7; no firm D call. Germline values: CDR1 SEHNR, CDR2 FQNEAQ (reference sequence). The CDR3 totals 11 residues. V gave up 0 bases and J gave up 6 bases, with 3 bases separating them.

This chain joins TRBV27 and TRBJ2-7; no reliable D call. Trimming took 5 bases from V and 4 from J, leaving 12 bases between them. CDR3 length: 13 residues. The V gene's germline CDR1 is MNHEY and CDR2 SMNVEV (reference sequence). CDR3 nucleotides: TGTGCCAGCAGTCCGGCCCCTCTTTACGAGCAGTACTTC. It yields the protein CASSPAPLYEQYF.

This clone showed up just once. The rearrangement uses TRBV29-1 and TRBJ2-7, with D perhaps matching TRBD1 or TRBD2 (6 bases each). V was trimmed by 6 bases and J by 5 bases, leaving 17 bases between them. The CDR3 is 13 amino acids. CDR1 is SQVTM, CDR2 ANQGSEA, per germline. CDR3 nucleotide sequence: TGCAGCGTGCCCGGGACACGGAGGGACGAGCAGTACTTC. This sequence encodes CSVPGTRRDEQYF.

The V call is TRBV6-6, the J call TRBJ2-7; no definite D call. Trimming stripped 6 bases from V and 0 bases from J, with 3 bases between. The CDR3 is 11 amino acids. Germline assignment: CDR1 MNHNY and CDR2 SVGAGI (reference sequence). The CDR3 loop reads CASRLSYEQYF. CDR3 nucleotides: TGTGCCAGCAGACTCTCCTACGAGCAGTACTTC.

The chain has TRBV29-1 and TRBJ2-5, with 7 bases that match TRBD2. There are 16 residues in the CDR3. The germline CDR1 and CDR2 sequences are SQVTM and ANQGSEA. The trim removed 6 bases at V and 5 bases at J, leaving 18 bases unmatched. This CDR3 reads CSVRPAGEPLRETQYF. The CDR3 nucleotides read TGCAGCGTCCGGCCGGCGGGAGAGCCCCTCCGGGAGACCCAGTACTTC.

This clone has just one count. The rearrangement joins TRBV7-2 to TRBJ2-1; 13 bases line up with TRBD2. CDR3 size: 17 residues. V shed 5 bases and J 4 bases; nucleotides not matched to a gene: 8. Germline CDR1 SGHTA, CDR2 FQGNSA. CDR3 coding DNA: TGTGCCAGCAGCCCCGGACTAGCGGGAGCGGGATACAATGAGCAGTTCTTC. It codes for CASSPGLAGAGYNEQFF.

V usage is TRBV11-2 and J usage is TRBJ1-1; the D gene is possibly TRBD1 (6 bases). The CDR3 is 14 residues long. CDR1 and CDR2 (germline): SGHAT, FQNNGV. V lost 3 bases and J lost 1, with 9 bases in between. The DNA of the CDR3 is TGTGCCAGCAGCTTGACAGGAACGAACACTGAAGCTTTCTTT. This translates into CASSLTGTNTEAFF.

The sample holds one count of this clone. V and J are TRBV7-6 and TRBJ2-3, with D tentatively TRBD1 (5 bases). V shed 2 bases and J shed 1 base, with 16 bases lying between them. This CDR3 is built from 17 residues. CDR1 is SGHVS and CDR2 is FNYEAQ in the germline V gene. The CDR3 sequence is CASSLLIGAPGTDTQYF. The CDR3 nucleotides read TGTGCCAGCAGCTTATTAATTGGGGCCCCAGGCACAGATACGCAGTATTTT.

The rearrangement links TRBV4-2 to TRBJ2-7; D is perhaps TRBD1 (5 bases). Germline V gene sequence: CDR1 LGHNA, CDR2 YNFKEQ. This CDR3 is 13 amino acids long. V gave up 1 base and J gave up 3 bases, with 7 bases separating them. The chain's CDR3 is CASSQAQGYEQYF. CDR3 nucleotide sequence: TGTGCCAGCAGCCAAGCCCAGGGCTACGAGCAGTACTTC.

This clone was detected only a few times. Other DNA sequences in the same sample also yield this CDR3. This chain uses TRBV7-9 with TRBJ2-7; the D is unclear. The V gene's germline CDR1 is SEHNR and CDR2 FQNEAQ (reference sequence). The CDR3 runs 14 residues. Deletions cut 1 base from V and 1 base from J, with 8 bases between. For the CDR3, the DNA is TGTGCCAGCAGCTTAGTTTCAGGTTCCTACGAGCAGTACTTC. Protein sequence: CASSLVSGSYEQYF.

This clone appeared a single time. In nucleotides, the CDR3 is TGTGCCAGCAGCTTAGCCAGGGAAATAGATACGCAGTATTTT. Translation gives CASSLAREIDTQYF. The chain links TRBV13 to TRBJ2-3, with TRBD1 as a possible D gene (5 bases). Germline V gives CDR1 PRHDT, CDR2 FYEKMQ (reference sequence). Trimming took off 1 base at V and 5 bases at J, with 10 bases between the two ends. The CDR3 covers 14 residues.

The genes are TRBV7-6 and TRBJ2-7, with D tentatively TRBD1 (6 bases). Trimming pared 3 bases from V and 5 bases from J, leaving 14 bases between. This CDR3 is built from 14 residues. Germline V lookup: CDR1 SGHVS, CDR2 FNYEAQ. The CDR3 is CASSLGAGFDEQYF. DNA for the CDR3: TGTGCCAGCAGCTTGGGGGCAGGGTTCGACGAGCAGTACTTC.

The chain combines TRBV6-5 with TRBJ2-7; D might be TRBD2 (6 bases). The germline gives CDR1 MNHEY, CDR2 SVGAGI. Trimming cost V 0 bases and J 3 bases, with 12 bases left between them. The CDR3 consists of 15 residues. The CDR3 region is CASSYSASELYEQYF. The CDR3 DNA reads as TGTGCCAGCAGTTACTCGGCTAGCGAACTCTACGAGCAGTACTTC.

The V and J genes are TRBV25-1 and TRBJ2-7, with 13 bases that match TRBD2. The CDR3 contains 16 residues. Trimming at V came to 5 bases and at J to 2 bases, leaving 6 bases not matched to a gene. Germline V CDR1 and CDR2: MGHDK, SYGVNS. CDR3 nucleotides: TGTGCCAGCAGTCGTTTCGGGACTAGCGGGACCTACGAGCAGTACTTC. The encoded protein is CASSRFGTSGTYEQYF.

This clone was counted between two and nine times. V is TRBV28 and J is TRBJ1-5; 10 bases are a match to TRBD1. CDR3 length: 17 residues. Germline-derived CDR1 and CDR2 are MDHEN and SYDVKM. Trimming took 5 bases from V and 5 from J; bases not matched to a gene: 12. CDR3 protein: CASSLLAGTGDHQPQHF. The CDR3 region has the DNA TGTGCCAGCAGTCTCCTAGCCGGGACAGGGGACCATCAGCCCCAGCATTTT.

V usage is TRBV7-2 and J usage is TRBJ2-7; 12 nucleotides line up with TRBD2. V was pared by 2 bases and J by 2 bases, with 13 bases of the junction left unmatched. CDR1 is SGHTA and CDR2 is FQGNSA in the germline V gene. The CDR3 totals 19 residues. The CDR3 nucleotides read TGTGCCAGCAGCTTAAAGTTAATGTCTAGCGGGAGGGCCCCCTACGAGCAGTACTTC. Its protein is CASSLKLMSSGRAPYEQYF. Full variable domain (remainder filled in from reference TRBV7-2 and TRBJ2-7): GAGVSQSPSNKVTEKGKDVELRCDPISGHTALYWYRQSLGQGLEFLIYFQGNSAPDKSGLPSDRFSAERTGGSVSTLTIQRTQQEDSAVYLCASSLKLMSSGRAPYEQYFGPGTRLTVT.

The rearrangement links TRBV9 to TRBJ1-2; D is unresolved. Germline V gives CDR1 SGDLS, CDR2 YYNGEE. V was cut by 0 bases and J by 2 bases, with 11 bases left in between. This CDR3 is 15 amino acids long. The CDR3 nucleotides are TGTGCCAGCAGCGTAGAGGGCAGTATAAACTATGGCTACACCTTC. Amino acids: CASSVEGSINYGYTF.